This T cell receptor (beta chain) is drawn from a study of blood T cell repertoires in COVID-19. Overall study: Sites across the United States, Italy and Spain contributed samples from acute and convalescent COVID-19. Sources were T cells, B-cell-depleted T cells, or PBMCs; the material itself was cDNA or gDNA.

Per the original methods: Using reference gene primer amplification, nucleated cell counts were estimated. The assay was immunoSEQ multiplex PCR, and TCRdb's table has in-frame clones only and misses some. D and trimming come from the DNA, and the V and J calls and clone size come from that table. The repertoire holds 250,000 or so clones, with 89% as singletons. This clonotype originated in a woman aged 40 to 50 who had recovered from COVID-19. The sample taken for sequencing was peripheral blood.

CDR3 protein: CASSPTGGADGYTF. The CDR3 coding sequence is TGTGCCAGTAGTCCGACAGGGGGCGCAGATGGCTACACCTTC. The rearrangement links TRBV19 to TRBJ1-2; 10 bases are shared with TRBD1. The V and J ends lost 5 bases and 6 bases, in that order; junction bases with no gene match: 6. The germline gives CDR1 LNHDA, CDR2 SQIVND (reference sequence). This CDR3 contains 14 residues. The entire variable domain, with the rest obtained from reference TRBV19 and TRBJ1-2, is as follows: DGGITQSPKYLFRKEGQNVTLSCEQNLNHDAMYWYRQDPGQGLRLIYYSQIVNDFQKGDIAEGYSVSREKKESFPLTVTSAQKNPTAFYLCASSPTGGADGYTFGSGTRLTVV.